Listed below are T cell receptor beta chains from one sample, sequenced in a study of cytomegalovirus exposure and HLA in healthy donors. Clones were read by immunoSEQ multiplex PCR, and TCRdb kept only the in-frame ones, dropping some. The sample yields around 140,000 clones, about 10% seen once. Sequencing was done on a sample of PBMCs. The receptors here all came from a middle-aged man in good health and CMV-seronegative. Each CDR3 is given with its conserved first and last residue. Fields, in order: V gene, clone size, D gene, J gene, CDR3 DNA, CDR3 protein. A D gene is named only where the DNA matches it firmly. Clone size is given for some rows only: seen once, a few or many times, or a class if the clone is expanded.

v_call: TRBV6-4; clone_size: NA; d_call: TRBD2; j_call: TRBJ2-2; cdr3_nt: TGTGCCAGCAGTGACTCGTCCGGGGCGGGGGACACCGGGGAGCTGTTTTTT; cdr3_aa: CASSDSSGAGDTGELFF
v_call: TRBV4-2; clone_size: NA; d_call: NA; j_call: TRBJ2-1; cdr3_nt: TGTGCCAGCAGCCCCCGGGAGACGAATGAGCAGTTCTTC; cdr3_aa: CASSPRETNEQFF
v_call: TRBV5-6; clone_size: NA; d_call: NA; j_call: TRBJ1-2; cdr3_nt: TGTGCCAGCAGCGTTCGAGGATTTAGCTATGGCTACACCTTC; cdr3_aa: CASSVRGFSYGYTF
v_call: TRBV19; clone_size: NA; d_call: TRBD2; j_call: TRBJ2-5; cdr3_nt: TGTGCCAGTAGCTTTCTAGCGGGGCAAGAGACCCAGTACTTC; cdr3_aa: CASSFLAGQETQYF
v_call: TRBV6-6; clone_size: few; d_call: NA; j_call: TRBJ1-2; cdr3_nt: TGTGCCAGCAACGAAGAGCGCTATGGCTACACCTTC; cdr3_aa: CASNEERYGYTF
v_call: TRBV6-5; clone_size: few; d_call: TRBD1; j_call: TRBJ2-1; cdr3_nt: TGTGCCAGCAGTTACCGCAGGGGGCTATACAATGAGCAGTTCTTC; cdr3_aa: CASSYRRGLYNEQFF
v_call: TRBV19; clone_size: few; d_call: NA; j_call: TRBJ1-2; cdr3_nt: TGTGCCATCCAATCCGGGCAGGGTCGGGGCTACACCTTC; cdr3_aa: CAIQSGQGRGYTF
v_call: TRBV29-1; clone_size: NA; d_call: TRBD1; j_call: TRBJ2-3; cdr3_nt: TGCAGCGTGGTACAACAGGGGAGACTAGATACGCAGTATTTT; cdr3_aa: CSVVQQGRLDTQYF
v_call: TRBV25-1; clone_size: NA; d_call: TRBD1; j_call: TRBJ2-2; cdr3_nt: TGTGCCAGCAGTATTGGACAGGCGAACACCGGGGAGCTGTTTTTT; cdr3_aa: CASSIGQANTGELFF
v_call: TRBV6-1; clone_size: few; d_call: NA; j_call: TRBJ1-1; cdr3_nt: TGTGCCAGCAGTGAATACGGGGGATATACTGAAGCTTTCTTT; cdr3_aa: CASSEYGGYTEAFF
v_call: TRBV13; clone_size: NA; d_call: NA; j_call: TRBJ1-5; cdr3_nt: TGTGCCAGCACCCAGGGTACGAATCAGCCCCAGCATTTT; cdr3_aa: CASTQGTNQPQHF
v_call: TRBV9; clone_size: few; d_call: TRBD2; j_call: TRBJ2-3; cdr3_nt: TGTGCCAGCAGCCTCCGACTAGCGGGAGTAGATACGCAGTATTTT; cdr3_aa: CASSLRLAGVDTQYF
v_call: TRBV6-1; clone_size: few; d_call: NA; j_call: TRBJ1-2; cdr3_nt: TGTGCCAGCAGGGGAGCTCTGGCAGCCTATGGCTACACCTTC; cdr3_aa: CASRGALAAYGYTF
v_call: TRBV30; clone_size: NA; d_call: NA; j_call: TRBJ1-5; cdr3_nt: TGTGCCTGGAGTCCCGATCGGAGGTACAATCAGCCCCAGCATTTT; cdr3_aa: CAWSPDRRYNQPQHF
v_call: TRBV7-9; clone_size: NA; d_call: NA; j_call: TRBJ1-2; cdr3_nt: TGTGCCAGCAGCTTAGGGCAGTACTATGGCTACACCTTC; cdr3_aa: CASSLGQYYGYTF
v_call: TRBV7-9; clone_size: NA; d_call: TRBD2; j_call: TRBJ2-7; cdr3_nt: TGTGCCAGCAGCCTCCAAGCGGGAGGACAGGTGGGCGAGCAGTACTTC; cdr3_aa: CASSLQAGGQVGEQYF
v_call: TRBV30; clone_size: few; d_call: TRBD1; j_call: TRBJ1-3; cdr3_nt: TGTGCCTGGAGAGATGGACAGGCCCAGGGGAACACCATATATTTT; cdr3_aa: CAWRDGQAQGNTIYF
v_call: TRBV5-1; clone_size: NA; d_call: NA; j_call: TRBJ2-4; cdr3_nt: TGCGCCAGCAGCTTGGTTGCAGGTCAAGCCAAAAACATTCAGTACTTC; cdr3_aa: CASSLVAGQAKNIQYF
v_call: TRBV19; clone_size: few; d_call: TRBD1; j_call: TRBJ2-4; cdr3_nt: TGTGCCAGTATGGGACAGGGGAAGTACTTC; cdr3_aa: CASMGQGKYF
v_call: TRBV13; clone_size: few; d_call: NA; j_call: TRBJ2-1; cdr3_nt: TGTGCCAGCAGCATGGGAGTTAACAATGAGCAGTTCTTC; cdr3_aa: CASSMGVNNEQFF
v_call: TRBV19; clone_size: few; d_call: TRBD2; j_call: TRBJ2-3; cdr3_nt: TGTGCCAGTAGTACGTTGCCGGGACTAACAGATACGCAGTATTTT; cdr3_aa: CASSTLPGLTDTQYF
v_call: TRBV9; clone_size: NA; d_call: TRBD1; j_call: TRBJ2-5; cdr3_nt: TGTGCCAGCAGCGTAGGTGGGACAGGACAAGAGACCCAGTACTTC; cdr3_aa: CASSVGGTGQETQYF
v_call: TRBV10-3; clone_size: few; d_call: NA; j_call: TRBJ1-1; cdr3_nt: TGTGCCATCAGAGGACTAACACCGAACACTGAAGCTTTCTTT; cdr3_aa: CAIRGLTPNTEAFF
v_call: TRBV29-1; clone_size: few; d_call: NA; j_call: TRBJ1-5; cdr3_nt: TGCAGCGTGCGGACAGCTTACAATCAGCCCCAGCATTTT; cdr3_aa: CSVRTAYNQPQHF
v_call: TRBV5-1; clone_size: NA; d_call: TRBD1; j_call: TRBJ2-7; cdr3_nt: TGCGCCAGCAGCTTGGGTTCCGGGACAGCCTACGAGCAGTACTTC; cdr3_aa: CASSLGSGTAYEQYF
v_call: TRBV13; clone_size: few; d_call: TRBD2; j_call: TRBJ2-6; cdr3_nt: TGTGCCAGCAGCGGGGGGGGGTCAGGGGCCAACGTCCTGACTTTC; cdr3_aa: CASSGGGSGANVLTF
v_call: TRBV5-8; clone_size: NA; d_call: TRBD2; j_call: TRBJ2-5; cdr3_nt: TGTGCCAGCAGCTCCCGACTAGCGGGGGCCACGGGAGAGACCCAGTACTTC; cdr3_aa: CASSSRLAGATGETQYF
v_call: TRBV6-5; clone_size: NA; d_call: TRBD1; j_call: TRBJ2-7; cdr3_nt: TGTGCCAGCAGTTACAGGGGGCTCCAGAACGAGCAGTACTTC; cdr3_aa: CASSYRGLQNEQYF
v_call: TRBV10-1; clone_size: few; d_call: TRBD1; j_call: TRBJ2-1; cdr3_nt: TGCGCCAGCAGTGACACAGGGGTCCCGTACAATGAGCAGTTCTTC; cdr3_aa: CASSDTGVPYNEQFF